Shown below are 19 T cell receptor beta chains from a single sample sequenced in a study of CD8+ T cells in alopecia areata. RNA extraction and reverse transcription yielded cDNA as sequencing template. The repertoire was sequenced with immunoSEQ multiplex PCR; TCRdb's copy has only in-frame clones and lacks some. The table shows 100,000 to 150,000 clones, with around 50% occurring only once. The sample comprised NKG2D-low CD8+ T cells sorted from blood. The source of these receptors is a human donor with alopecia areata.

The rearrangement joins TRBV9 to TRBJ2-1; D might be TRBD1 (5 bases). The CDR3 is 16 amino acids. Germline V lookup: CDR1 SGDLS, CDR2 YYNGEE. Trimming pared 1 base from V and 1 base from J, leaving 12 bases between. CDR3 DNA sequence: TGTGCCAGCAGCGTACCCAGGGCCGGATCCTACAATGAGCAGTTCTTC. Translation gives CASSVPRAGSYNEQFF. Variable domain in full (rest from reference TRBV9 and TRBJ2-1): DSGVTQTPKHLITATGQRVTLRCSPRSGDLSVYWYQQSLDQGLQFLIQYYNGEERAKGNILERFSAQQFPDLHSELNLSSLELGDSALYFCASSVPRAGSYNEQFFGPGTRLTVL.

This clone appeared a single time. The V call is TRBV29-1, the J call TRBJ2-3, with 9 positions matching TRBD1. The CDR3 is 17 amino acids. Germline CDR1 reads SQVTM; CDR2 reads ANQGSEA. V was pared by 0 bases and J by 3 bases, with 10 bases of the junction left unmatched. CDR3 sequence reads: CSVEDPRDRVGTDTQYF. The CDR3 DNA reads TGCAGCGTTGAAGATCCCCGGGACAGGGTGGGAACAGATACGCAGTATTTT.

This clone occurred a few times. V is TRBV28 and J is TRBJ2-7, with 9 nucleotides matching TRBD1. J lost 2 bases, V lost 5 bases, and 7 bases had no gene match. The CDR3 totals 15 residues. The V gene's germline CDR1 is MDHEN and CDR2 SYDVKM. The CDR3: CASSRTGDPTYEQYF. The CDR3 DNA reads as TGTGCCAGCAGTAGGACAGGGGATCCCACCTACGAGCAGTACTTC.

This clone was counted only a few times. J is TRBJ2-2 and V is TRBV28, with 9 nucleotides matching TRBD1. In germline, CDR1 is MDHEN, CDR2 SYDVKM. J was trimmed by 5 bases and V by 7 bases; bases with no gene match: 5. The CDR3 is made up of 14 amino acids. The CDR3 here is CASTWTGETGELFF. The DNA for the CDR3 is TGTGCCAGCACCTGGACAGGGGAGACCGGGGAGCTGTTTTTT.

This chain links TRBV2 with TRBJ2-7, with D possibly being TRBD1 or TRBD2 (5 bases each). The V gene lost 3 bases and the J gene lost 2 bases, with 11 bases spanning the gap. The germline CDR1 and CDR2 sequences are SNHLY and FYNNEI. The CDR3 runs 14 residues. The CDR3 DNA sequence: TGTGCCAGCAGTGATCGGGACGGTACCTACGAGCAGTACTTC. It specifies CASSDRDGTYEQYF.

The V and J genes are TRBV29-1 and TRBJ2-1; no clear D. Per the germline V gene, CDR1 is SQVTM and CDR2 is ANQGSEA. The CDR3 has 13 amino acids. The V and J ends lost 1 base and 7 bases respectively, with 11 bases between them. CDR3 coding DNA: TGCAGCGTTGAAGTTTTTAGCTCGAATGAGCAGTTCTTC. This sequence encodes CSVEVFSSNEQFF.

The chain employs TRBV6-4 and TRBJ2-3; 12 bases match TRBD2. The ends lost 6 bases at V and 5 bases at J; junction bases unmatched: 6. This CDR3 contains 15 residues. The germline gives CDR1 MRHNA, CDR2 SNTAGT. The CDR3: CASSRLAGEEDTQYF. CDR3 nucleotide sequence: TGTGCCAGCAGCCGACTAGCGGGAGAGGAAGATACGCAGTATTTT.

The chain joins TRBV23-1 to TRBJ1-2; D possibly corresponds to TRBD1 (5 bases). TRBV23-1 is recorded as an ORF, its role being uncertain. This CDR3 is 16 amino acids long. Trimming took off 2 bases at V and 1 base at J, with 14 bases between the two ends. CDR3 sequence (DNA): TGCGCCAGCAGTCAACCCAGACCGACAGATAACTATGGCTACACCTTC. Its protein is CASSQPRPTDNYGYTF.

V gene TRBV5-6 combines with J gene TRBJ1-1; D gene unclear. The CDR3 runs to 13 residues. Trimming pared 4 bases from V and 1 base from J, leaving 8 bases between. CDR1 is SGHDT and CDR2 is YYEEEE in the germline V gene. This CDR3 is CASSIGQNTEAFF. CDR3 nucleotide sequence: TGTGCCAGCAGCATCGGGCAGAACACTGAAGCTTTCTTT.

DNA of the CDR3: TGCAGCGTTGGAGTTGGGGGCGAGCAGTACTTC. Translating it yields CSVGVGGEQYF. The genes are TRBV29-1 and TRBJ2-7; the D gene could be TRBD1 or TRBD2 (5 bases each). Trimming took 4 bases from V and 6 from J, leaving 10 bases between them. Germline V lookup: CDR1 SQVTM, CDR2 ANQGSEA. This CDR3 comprises 11 residues.

The rearrangement uses TRBV29-1 and TRBJ2-1, with TRBD1 matching over 8 bases. V lost 3 bases to trimming and J lost 12 bases; unmatched junction nucleotides: 10. The germline gives CDR1 SQVTM, CDR2 ANQGSEA. This CDR3 comprises 13 residues. In nucleotides, the CDR3 is TGCAGCGTTGACCTGCAGGACAGGGTCGGGCAGTTCTTC. This gives the protein CSVDLQDRVGQFF.

This rearrangement joins TRBV29-1 to TRBJ1-1, with TRBD1 matching over 9 bases. Germline loops: CDR1 SQVTM, CDR2 ANQGSEA. The CDR3 loop spans 12 amino acids. The trim removed 6 bases at V and 7 bases at J, leaving 6 bases unmatched. The CDR3 loop reads CSVLTGGIEAFF. In DNA, the CDR3 is TGCAGCGTCCTGACAGGGGGGATTGAAGCTTTCTTT.

This rearrangement joins TRBV9 to TRBJ2-1, with D maybe TRBD1 (6 bases). CDR1 is SGDLS and CDR2 is YYNGEE in the germline V gene. Trimming shortened V by 0 bases and J by 6 bases, and 10 bases separated the two germline ends. The CDR3 covers 14 residues. As DNA, the CDR3 is TGTGCCAGCAGCGTAGGGCAGGGGAGCAATGAGCAGTTCTTC. Translating gives CASSVGQGSNEQFF.

The V call is TRBV4-1, the J call TRBJ2-5; D remains ambiguous. From germline, CDR1 is MGHRA and CDR2 YSYEKL. The CDR3 runs to 12 residues. The germline V and J ends were trimmed by 6 bases and 2 bases, with 7 bases remaining between them. In DNA, the CDR3 is TGCGCCAGCAGGGGCCAACAAGAGACCCAGTACTTC. It yields the protein CASRGQQETQYF.

V gene TRBV5-1 combines with J gene TRBJ2-7; 9 nucleotides line up with TRBD1. Germline V gene sequence: CDR1 SGHRS, CDR2 YFSETQ. The V gene end was trimmed by 4 bases and the J gene end by 5 bases; junction bases not matched to a gene: 7. The CDR3 extends over 14 amino acids. CDR3 residues: CASSPGQGADEQYF. CDR3 DNA: TGCGCCAGCAGCCCGGGACAGGGAGCAGACGAGCAGTACTTC. Supplemented by reference TRBV5-1 and TRBJ2-7, the full variable domain reads KAGVTQTPRYLIKTRGQQVTLSCSPISGHRSVSWYQQTPGQGLQFLFEYFSETQRNKGNFPGRFSGRQFSNSRSEMNVSTLELGDSALYLCASSPGQGADEQYFGPGTRLTVT.

The CDR3 loop is CATSTGRAYEQYF. The CDR3 bases are TGTGCCACCTCGACGGGCAGGGCCTACGAGCAGTACTTC. V gene TRBV13 combines with J gene TRBJ2-7; perhaps TRBD1 as D (5 bases). The CDR3 spans 13 residues. Trimming stripped 10 bases from V and 2 bases from J, with 15 bases between. Germline V gene data show CDR1 as PRHDT and CDR2 as FYEKMQ (reference sequence).

The chain carries TRBV6-5 and TRBJ2-1, with D perhaps being TRBD1 or TRBD2 (5 bases each). Germline V CDR1 and CDR2: MNHEY, SVGAGI. Between the trimmed V and J ends, which lost 8 bases and 6 bases, there was a span of 20 bases. CDR3 size: 15 residues. CDR3 amino acids: CASGSIRDRFNEQFF. DNA of the CDR3: TGTGCCAGCGGGTCGATCCGGGACCGATTCAATGAGCAGTTCTTC.

V and J are TRBV30 and TRBJ2-1, with D possibly matching TRBD1 (5 bases). CDR3 length: 13 residues. V was pared by 5 bases and J by 6 bases, with 14 bases between. Germline values: CDR1 GTSNPN, CDR2 SVGIG (reference sequence). CDR3 amino acids: CAWGHGPPNEQFF. The CDR3 DNA is TGTGCCTGGGGACACGGCCCTCCCAATGAGCAGTTCTTC.

The chain carries TRBV5-1 and TRBJ2-7, with 15 positions matching TRBD2. The ends lost 3 bases at V and 5 bases at J; junction bases unmatched: 3. The length of the CDR3 is 15 residues. CDR1 and CDR2 (germline): SGHRS, YFSETQ. The CDR3 is CASSYGLAGGHEQYF. DNA for the CDR3: TGCGCCAGCAGCTACGGACTAGCGGGGGGGCACGAGCAGTACTTC.